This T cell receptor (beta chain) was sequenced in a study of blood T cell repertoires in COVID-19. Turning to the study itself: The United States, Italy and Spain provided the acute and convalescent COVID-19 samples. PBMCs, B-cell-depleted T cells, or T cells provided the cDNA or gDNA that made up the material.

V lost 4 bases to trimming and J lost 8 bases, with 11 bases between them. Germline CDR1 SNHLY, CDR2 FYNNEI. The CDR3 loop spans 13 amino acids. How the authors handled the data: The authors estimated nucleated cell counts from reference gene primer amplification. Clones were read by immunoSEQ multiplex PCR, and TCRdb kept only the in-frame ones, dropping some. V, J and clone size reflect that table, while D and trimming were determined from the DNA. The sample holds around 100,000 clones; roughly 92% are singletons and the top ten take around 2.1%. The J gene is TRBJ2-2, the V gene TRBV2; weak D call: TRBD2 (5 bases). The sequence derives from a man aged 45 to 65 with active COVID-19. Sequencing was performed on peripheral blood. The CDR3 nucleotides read TGTGCCAGCAGTGCCCCAGTAGCGGGGGAGCTGTTTTTT. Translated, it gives CASSAPVAGELFF.